These 28 T cell receptor beta chains originate from one sample sequenced in a study of blood T cell repertoires in COVID-19. TCRdb's copy holds only in-frame clones and misses some; the assay was immunoSEQ multiplex PCR. This sample has about 120,000 clones, with roughly 70% found just once. The material sequenced was peripheral blood. All receptors come from a human donor with acute or convalescent COVID-19. The donor label of this sample is uncertain.

This clone was recorded a few times. The CDR3 sequence: CASSFSTGVYEQYF. CDR3 DNA sequence: TGTGCCAGCAGTTTCTCGACAGGGGTCTACGAGCAGTACTTC. The chain combines TRBV7-2 with TRBJ2-7; 8 nucleotides agree with TRBD1. The germline gives CDR1 SGHTA, CDR2 FQGNSA. This CDR3 contains 14 residues. Germline trimming cut 6 bases from V and 3 bases from J; bases unmatched to any gene: 7.

The chain employs TRBV5-5 and TRBJ1-1, with D tentatively TRBD1 (5 bases). CDR1 and CDR2 (germline): SGHKS, YYEKEE (reference sequence). This CDR3 contains 16 residues. Trimming took 6 bases from V and 5 from J, leaving 23 bases between them. The CDR3 protein is CASTQQRAGLGTEAFF. CDR3 bases: TGTGCCAGCACCCAACAGCGAGCGGGGCTGGGAACTGAAGCTTTCTTT.

The chain recombines TRBV24-1 with TRBJ2-5, with 12 bases matching TRBD2. Germline V gene data show CDR1 as KGHDR and CDR2 as SFDVKD. J lost 1 base, V lost 0 bases, and 2 bases had no gene match. The CDR3 is made up of 17 amino acids. The CDR3 DNA is TGTGCCACCAGTGATTTGCAACTAGCGGGGGGCCAAGAGACCCAGTACTTC. Translated: CATSDLQLAGGQETQYF.

V and J are TRBV7-6 and TRBJ1-4; the match to TRBD1 covers 10 bases. The trim removed 4 bases at V and 5 bases at J, leaving 4 bases unmatched. This CDR3 is 15 amino acids long. The germline V gene has CDR1 SGHVS and CDR2 FNYEAQ. In DNA, the CDR3 is TGTGCCAGCAGCTACCGGACAGGGGGGAATGAAAAACTGTTTTTT. It codes for CASSYRTGGNEKLFF.

The chain links TRBV28 to TRBJ2-4; D possibly corresponds to TRBD2 (6 bases). Germline CDR1 MDHEN, CDR2 SYDVKM. The CDR3 covers 16 residues. Trimming shortened V by 5 bases and J by 1 base, and 15 bases separated the two germline ends. The CDR3 region has the DNA TGTGCCAGCAGTGACGCCGGGGGATGCGCCAAAAACATTCAGTACTTC. This encodes CASSDAGGCAKNIQYF.

The chain combines TRBV7-8 with TRBJ1-2, with TRBD1 identical over 12 bases. The CDR3 has 17 residues. Unmatched junction bases numbered 7, after V lost 5 bases and J lost 0 bases. From germline, CDR1 is SGHVS and CDR2 FQNEAQ. The CDR3 loop reads CASSLWDRGLSNYGYTF. In nucleotides, the CDR3 is TGTGCCAGCAGCCTATGGGACAGGGGGCTTTCTAACTATGGCTACACCTTC.

The chain uses TRBV5-4 and TRBJ1-2; the D gene is possibly TRBD1 (6 bases). The CDR3 is 13 amino acids. V lost 3 bases to trimming and J lost 8 bases, with 14 bases between them. Germline-derived CDR1 and CDR2 are SGHNT and YYREEE (reference sequence). CDR3 protein: CASSSDRHGGYTF. CDR3 DNA: TGTGCCAGCAGCTCCGACAGGCATGGAGGCTACACCTTC.

The V and J genes are TRBV13 and TRBJ1-5, with TRBD1 matching 10 bases. V lost 0 bases and J lost 6; bases outside the gene matches: 2. CDR1 and CDR2 (germline): PRHDT, FYEKMQ (reference sequence). CDR3 length equals 15 residues. CDR3 residues: CASSLGGTGVQPQHF. The CDR3 coding sequence is TGTGCCAGCAGCTTAGGGGGGACAGGGGTTCAGCCCCAGCATTTT.

The chain combines TRBV5-1 with TRBJ1-1; no firm D call. Looked up from germline, CDR1 is SGHRS and CDR2 is YFSETQ. Trimming removed 0 bases from V and 4 bases from J, with 16 bases in between. This CDR3 spans 16 amino acids. The CDR3, as DNA: TGCGCCAGCAGCTTGGGAGGTTCGGGGAGTATCACTGAAGCTTTCTTT. Residues: CASSLGGSGSITEAFF.

The genes are TRBV20-1 and TRBJ1-5; a possible D gene is TRBD1 (5 bases). The CDR3 totals 17 residues. Germline values: CDR1 DFQATT, CDR2 SNEGSKA (reference sequence). The V end lost 6 bases, the J end lost 7 bases, and 28 bases lay between the germline ends. The CDR3 sequence is CSASPGGTRGVLQPQHF. The CDR3 DNA reads TGCAGTGCGAGTCCGGGAGGAACTAGGGGAGTTCTCCAGCCCCAGCATTTT.

V and J are TRBV28 and TRBJ2-2; TRBD2 aligns across 11 bases. The length of the CDR3 is 15 residues. The germline CDR1 and CDR2 sequences are MDHEN and SYDVKM. Trimming removed 6 bases from V and 0 bases from J; junction bases left unmatched: 0. CDR3 nucleotides: TGTGCCAGCAGACTAGCGGGGGCGAACACCGGGGAGCTGTTTTTT. Its translation is CASRLAGANTGELFF.

The sample holds a few counts of this clone. V is TRBV9 and J is TRBJ2-6; D gene ambiguous. The CDR3 loop spans 15 amino acids. V was clipped by 3 bases and J by 4 bases, with 11 bases between them. Germline CDR1 and CDR2: SGDLS and YYNGEE. The CDR3 sequence: CASSANTLGANVLTF. The DNA of the CDR3 is TGTGCCAGCAGCGCTAATACTCTCGGGGCCAACGTCCTGACTTTC.

The rearrangement links TRBV6-1 to TRBJ1-1; D remains unclear. The germline CDR1 and CDR2 sequences are MNHNS and SASEGT. The CDR3 length is 12 residues. The V and J ends lost 3 bases and 10 bases respectively, with 12 bases between them. The DNA of the CDR3 is TGTGCCAGCAGTGAGCCGGGGTGGGGAGCTTTCTTT. It codes for CASSEPGWGAFF.

The chain is built from TRBV5-1 and TRBJ2-2; tentatively, D is TRBD1 (6 bases). CDR3 length: 15 amino acids. Trimming removed 3 bases from V and 2 bases from J, with 11 bases in between. CDR1 is SGHRS and CDR2 is YFSETQ in the germline V gene. CDR3 sequence reads: CASSSGTPNTGELFF. The CDR3 DNA sequence: TGCGCCAGCAGCTCCGGGACACCAAACACCGGGGAGCTGTTTTTT.

This clone was counted only a few times. V is TRBV7-8 and J is TRBJ1-2, with D possibly matching TRBD1 (6 bases). The CDR3 is 15 amino acids. V lost 3 bases to trimming and J lost 2 bases, with 13 bases between them. Germline V CDR1 and CDR2: SGHVS, FQNEAQ. The CDR3 reads CASSFSGGFNYGYTF. Written as DNA, the CDR3 is TGTGCCAGCAGCTTTAGCGGGGGCTTCAACTATGGCTACACCTTC.

The chain carries TRBV7-8 and TRBJ1-2; D gene uncertain. V was pared by 5 bases and J by 4 bases, with 8 bases between. This CDR3 is 12 amino acids long. Germline V CDR1 and CDR2: SGHVS, FQNEAQ. The CDR3 protein is CASSPGSYGYTF. CDR3 DNA: TGTGCCAGCAGCCCGGGAAGCTATGGCTACACCTTC.

The chain joins TRBV29-1 to TRBJ2-3, with 16 bases that match TRBD2. This CDR3 region has 17 residues. Germline V gene lookup returns CDR1 SQVTM and CDR2 ANQGSEA. V shed 4 bases and J 1 base; nucleotides not matched to a gene: 5. The CDR3 spells CSVAGTSGGAGTDTQYF. CDR3 bases: TGCAGCGTTGCCGGGACTAGCGGGGGGGCCGGCACAGATACGCAGTATTTT.

Only a few counts were recorded for this clone. The rearrangement uses TRBV30 and TRBJ1-6, with D uncertain. From germline, CDR1 is GTSNPN and CDR2 SVGIG (reference sequence). The CDR3 sequence is 12 residues long. Trimming stripped 3 bases from V and 7 bases from J, with 7 bases between. In DNA form, the CDR3 reads TGTGCCTGGAGCAGGTTGAATTCACCCCTCCACTTT. Translating it yields CAWSRLNSPLHF.

The chain is built from TRBV11-3 and TRBJ2-3, with D possibly TRBD2 on 6 matching bases. With 5 bases removed from V and 3 bases from J, the gap between germline ends came to 12 bases. This CDR3 spans 14 amino acids. Per the germline V gene, CDR1 is SGHNT and CDR2 is YENEEA. The CDR3 DNA is TGTGCCAGCAGCCTGGCCGGGACTACAGATACGCAGTATTTT. Its translation: CASSLAGTTDTQYF.

The genes are TRBV2 and TRBJ1-5; D unclear. The CDR3 totals 14 residues. With 4 bases removed from V and 2 bases from J, the gap between germline ends came to 9 bases. Germline values: CDR1 SNHLY, CDR2 FYNNEI. The CDR3 loop reads CASSVRRGNQPQHF. CDR3 in DNA: TGTGCCAGCAGTGTCCGGCGGGGCAATCAGCCCCAGCATTTT.

The rearrangement joins TRBV5-1 to TRBJ1-6; the D gene is possibly TRBD1 (5 bases). V lost 4 bases and J lost 10, with 21 bases in between. Germline CDR1 is SGHRS and CDR2 is YFSETQ. This CDR3 contains 16 residues. DNA for the CDR3: TGCGCCAGCAGCCCTACAACCGGGACTACCCCCTCACCCCTCCACTTT. Translating it yields CASSPTTGTTPSPLHF.

This clone was counted a few times. The chain has TRBV9 and TRBJ2-1; 7 bases match TRBD2. Germline V gene data show CDR1 as SGDLS and CDR2 as YYNGEE. The CDR3 sequence is 16 residues long. Trimming cost V 4 bases and J 0 bases; bases outside gene matches: 7. The CDR3 protein is CASSIQAGRSYNEQFF. The CDR3 nucleotides read TGTGCCAGCAGCATACAAGCGGGGCGCTCCTACAATGAGCAGTTCTTC.

V gene TRBV9 combines with J gene TRBJ2-5, with D possibly being TRBD2 (7 bases). The V end was cut by 2 bases, the J end by 2 bases, with 13 bases between. There are 15 residues in the CDR3. Germline loops: CDR1 SGDLS, CDR2 YYNGEE. CDR3 DNA sequence: TGTGCCAGCAGCGTCAGCGGGACACCTCAAGAGACCCAGTACTTC. Its translation is CASSVSGTPQETQYF.

V is TRBV7-9 and J is TRBJ2-3; maybe TRBD2 (6 bases). The CDR3 is 14 amino acids. Trimming took off 5 bases at V and 2 bases at J, with 11 bases between the two ends. Germline lookup yields CDR1 SEHNR and CDR2 FQNEAQ (reference sequence). In nucleotides, the CDR3 is TGTGCCAGCAGCCAATCGGGGGTCACAGATACGCAGTATTTT. This translates into CASSQSGVTDTQYF.

The table lists this clone with a few counts. V gene TRBV7-2 combines with J gene TRBJ1-2; TRBD1 aligns across 10 bases. The CDR3 runs to 15 residues. V lost 5 bases to trimming and J lost 3 bases; unmatched junction nucleotides: 6. The germline V gene has CDR1 SGHTA and CDR2 FQGNSA. CDR3 residues: CASSTGQGGDYGYTF. CDR3 coding DNA: TGTGCCAGCAGCACTGGACAGGGGGGCGACTATGGCTACACCTTC.

This clone occurred once. The rearrangement joins TRBV24-1 to TRBJ2-3, with D possibly being TRBD2 (6 bases). CDR3 length: 18 amino acids. The germline gives CDR1 KGHDR, CDR2 SFDVKD. Trimming cost V 0 bases and J 4 bases, with 19 bases left between them. The CDR3 loop is CATSDLQYQLGGADTQYF. The CDR3 bases are TGTGCCACCAGTGATTTGCAGTATCAGCTGGGAGGAGCAGATACGCAGTATTTT.

The V and J genes are TRBV11-2 and TRBJ2-2; D ambiguous. V lost 3 bases and J lost 2, with 7 bases in between. This CDR3 has 14 amino acids. The germline CDR1 and CDR2 sequences are SGHAT and FQNNGV. CDR3 DNA sequence: TGTGCCAGCAGCTTTATCCTAAACACCGGGGAGCTGTTTTTT. It codes for CASSFILNTGELFF.

This clone was seen only once. The V and J genes are TRBV24-1 and TRBJ2-3; 7 bases agree with TRBD2. This CDR3 comprises 17 residues. V shed 0 bases and J 1 base; nucleotides not matched to a gene: 6. Per the germline V gene, CDR1 is KGHDR and CDR2 is SFDVKD. CDR3 DNA sequence: TGTGCCACCAGTGATTTGATTGGCGGGGGAGGCACAGATACGCAGTATTTT. Amino acid sequence: CATSDLIGGGGTDTQYF.